A selection of T cell receptor beta chains follows, all from one sample in a study of blood T cell repertoires in COVID-19. Sequenced by immunoSEQ multiplex PCR; TCRdb stores in-frame clones only, minus some. The sample holds more than 200,000 clones; less than 90% are singletons and the top ten take 1.5% to 2%. The sample consisted of peripheral blood. These receptor sequences come from a man in his thirties or forties with active or convalescent COVID-19. Each CDR3 is given with its conserved first and last residue. The D gene is left open where the match is weak. Expanded clones are given a class, and other clones once, few, many or no size at all.

clone_size,j_call,d_call,v_call,cdr3_aa,cdr3_nt
-,TRBJ1-5,TRBD1,TRBV19,CASRHTGGAKPQHF,TGTGCCAGTAGACATACAGGGGGGGCGAAGCCCCAGCATTTT
-,TRBJ2-1,TRBD2,TRBV19,CASSKPGLDIYNEQFF,TGTGCCAGTAGTAAGCCGGGACTAGATATCTACAATGAGCAGTTCTTC
-,TRBJ2-2,TRBD1,TRBV7-9,CASSPGQGLTGELFF,TGTGCCAGCAGCCCCGGACAGGGTTTGACCGGGGAGCTGTTTTTT
-,TRBJ2-7,-,TRBV3-1/TRBV3-2,CASSQNPGAPYEQYF,TGTGCCAGCAGCCAAAACCCAGGGGCCCCCTACGAGCAGTACTTC
few,TRBJ2-7,TRBD1,TRBV6-7,CASSYSIPGQGWTYEQYF,TGTGCCAGCAGTTACTCGATCCCGGGACAGGGGTGGACCTACGAGCAGTACTTC
few,TRBJ1-2,-,TRBV3-1/TRBV3-2,CASTQGDGYTF,TGTGCCAGCACCCAAGGAGATGGCTACACCTTC
-,TRBJ1-2,-,TRBV6-1,CASSEAVGNYGYTF,TGTGCCAGCAGTGAAGCAGTCGGGAACTATGGCTACACCTTC
few,TRBJ2-2,TRBD1,TRBV9,CASSVTGGNTGELFF,TGTGCCAGCAGCGTAACAGGGGGCAACACCGGGGAGCTGTTTTTT
-,TRBJ2-1,TRBD1,TRBV6-5,CASRRQGAGNEQFF,TGTGCCAGCAGACGACAGGGGGCTGGGAATGAGCAGTTCTTC
-,TRBJ2-5,-,TRBV5-6,CASSSGLPRETQYF,TGTGCCAGCAGCTCAGGACTTCCTCGGGAGACCCAGTACTTC
-,TRBJ1-6,TRBD1,TRBV4-1,CASSQDPRDRGLWDSPLHF,TGCGCCAGCAGCCAAGACCCACGGGACAGGGGACTGTGGGATTCACCCCTCCACTTT
-,TRBJ1-1,TRBD1,TRBV29-1,CSVEGTGMNTEAFF,TGCAGCGTAGAGGGGACAGGAATGAACACTGAAGCTTTCTTT
-,TRBJ1-2,TRBD1,TRBV6-5,CASSYSGGNYGYTF,TGTGCCAGCAGTTACTCAGGGGGCAACTATGGCTACACCTTC
-,TRBJ2-3,TRBD2,TRBV20-1,CSASRLAGVADTQYF,TGCAGTGCCAGTCGACTAGCGGGGGTGGCAGATACGCAGTATTTT
-,TRBJ2-3,-,TRBV4-3,CASSHTGTDTQYF,TGCGCCAGCAGCCATACGGGCACAGATACGCAGTATTTT
-,TRBJ1-1,-,TRBV7-3,CASSLRTDSSEAFF,TGTGCCAGCAGCTTAAGGACAGATTCGTCTGAAGCTTTCTTT
-,TRBJ2-5,TRBD2,TRBV13,CASSPGGGARETQYF,TGTGCCAGCAGCCCGGGCGGGGGGGCCCGGGAGACCCAGTACTTC
-,TRBJ2-1,TRBD2,TRBV10-3,CAISSGGGDEQFF,TGTGCCATCAGTAGCGGGGGGGGTGATGAGCAGTTCTTC
-,TRBJ2-1,TRBD2,TRBV28,CASSLTSTVRGGNEQFF,TGTGCCAGCAGTTTAACTTCGACGGTTCGCGGGGGAAATGAGCAGTTCTTC
-,TRBJ2-3,TRBD2,TRBV6-6,CASSLPSSGVTDTQYF,TGTGCCAGCAGTCTTCCTTCTAGCGGGGTCACAGATACGCAGTATTTT
-,TRBJ2-3,TRBD2,TRBV5-1,CASSPTQVGLPVDTQYF,TGCGCCAGCAGCCCGACCCAGGTGGGACTACCTGTTGATACGCAGTATTTT
-,TRBJ2-7,-,TRBV7-2,CASSLVFVNRDYEQYF,TGTGCCAGCAGCTTAGTATTCGTGAACAGGGACTACGAGCAGTACTTC
-,TRBJ2-3,TRBD1,TRBV29-1,CSARTGHTDTQYF,TGCAGCGCCCGGACAGGGCACACAGATACGCAGTATTTT
-,TRBJ1-1,-,TRBV18,CASSPTTSLTHTEAFF,TGTGCCAGCTCACCAACGACTTCGCTTACTCACACTGAAGCTTTCTTT
-,TRBJ2-2,-,TRBV15,CATSSDIEELFF,TGTGCCACCAGCTCGGACATCGAGGAGCTGTTTTTT
-,TRBJ2-1,-,TRBV27,CASSLDAGVSYNEQFF,TGTGCCAGCAGTTTGGACGCGGGCGTCTCCTACAATGAGCAGTTCTTC
-,TRBJ1-1,TRBD1,TRBV19,CASKDRRGQGRNTEAFF,TGTGCCAGTAAGGACCGTAGAGGACAGGGCCGGAACACTGAAGCTTTCTTT
many,TRBJ1-1,-,TRBV12-3/TRBV12-4,CASSPGENTEAFF,TGTGCCAGCAGCCCCGGAGAGAACACTGAAGCTTTCTTT